These 30 T cell receptor beta chains originate from one sample sequenced in a study of blood T cells in healthy people across ages. It was with a sample-barcoded 5' primer and a J-beta primer mix that a second PCR of about 6 to 11 cycles was run. TCRdb ran MiXCR on the 5' RACE reads and lists one entry per CDR3 protein. The sample consists of 800,000 or so distinct CDR3 sequences, 25% of them appearing once. The same sample was also studied in work on T cells of mothers and their children.

Material: blood. All receptors come from a boy aged 5-17 years in good health.

The chain uses TRBV2 and TRBJ1-5; D is uncertain. Between the trimmed V and J ends, which lost 4 bases and 4 bases, there was a span of 11 bases. Germline lookup yields CDR1 SNHLY and CDR2 FYNNEI. This CDR3 has 14 amino acids. CDR3 sequence (DNA): TGTGCCAGCAGTGTCTTCAGTTTAAATCAGCCCCAGCATTTT. This codes for CASSVFSLNQPQHF.

CDR3 sequence: CASSPEVTDTQYF. CDR3 bases: TGTGCCAGCAGCCCCGAGGTCACAGATACGCAGTATTTT. The rearrangement uses TRBV3-1 and TRBJ2-3, with no clear D. In germline, CDR1 is LGHDT, CDR2 YNNKEL (reference sequence). Trimming took 4 bases from V and 2 from J, leaving 7 bases between them. The CDR3 extends over 13 amino acids.

This chain connects TRBV12-3 or TRBV12-4 to TRBJ1-5; possible D gene TRBD1, 6 bases. V was shortened by 5 bases and J by 3 bases, with 11 bases between the two germline ends. The CDR3 covers 14 residues. The CDR3 nucleotides read TGTGCCAGCAGTCTCACAGGGAACAATCAGCCCCAGCATTTT. This sequence encodes CASSLTGNNQPQHF.

On this clonotype: A read error may produce the germline difference seen at one junction end. The chain links TRBV7-8 to TRBJ2-5, with D perhaps assigned TRBD1 or TRBD2 (5 bases each). The CDR3 loop spans 16 amino acids. Per the germline V gene, CDR1 is SGHVS and CDR2 is FQNEAQ. The CDR3 protein is CASSLIERGLGETQYF. Here the CDR3 DNA reads TGTGCCAGCAGCTTGATCGAAAGGGGATTGGGGGAGACTCAGTACTTC.

A few counts support this clonotype. This chain connects TRBV30 to TRBJ2-1; D might be TRBD1 (6 bases). The end of the DNA is better explained by TRBJ2-5, so the J call may be wrong. CDR1 and CDR2 from the germline V gene are GTSNPN and SVGIG (reference sequence). This CDR3 region has 14 residues. CDR3 nucleotides: TGTGCCTGGAGTGTAGGATGGGGGCGGGAGACCCAGTACTTC. Translating it yields CAWSVGWGRETQYF.

V gene TRBV5-4 combines with J gene TRBJ2-5; 11 bases match TRBD2. V gave up 5 bases and J gave up 3 bases; unmatched junction bases: 9. The CDR3 loop spans 16 amino acids. Germline values: CDR1 SGHNT, CDR2 YYREEE (reference sequence). CDR3 coding DNA: TGTGCCAGCAGTTACCGAAGGGGACTAGCGGAAGAGACCCAGTACTTC. Translated, it gives CASSYRRGLAEETQYF.

This chain joins TRBV20-1 and TRBJ2-1; 7 bases agree with TRBD2. Losses at the gene ends were 2 bases for V and 4 bases for J; bases not matched to a gene: 8. This CDR3 has 15 residues. Germline V gives CDR1 DFQATT, CDR2 SNEGSKA (reference sequence). DNA of the CDR3: TGCAGTGCTAGACGGCCCCTAGCGGCATACAATGAGCAGTTCTTC. It encodes CSARRPLAAYNEQFF.

This clonotype showed up just a few times. The junction and the germline gene differ at one end; a read error may be behind it. Here the CDR3 DNA reads TGTGTCAGCAGTATCGACAGGGCAACCAAAAACATTCAGTACTTC. It yields the protein CVSSIDRATKNIQYF. The chain links TRBV2 to TRBJ2-4; 7 bases are a match to TRBD1. Germline CDR1 is SNHLY and CDR2 is FYNNEI. The CDR3 has 15 amino acids.

V and J are TRBV6-5 and TRBJ1-2, with 7 bases matching TRBD1. CDR3 length equals 18 residues. Unmatched junction bases numbered 16, after V lost 2 bases and J lost 4 bases. In germline, CDR1 is MNHEY, CDR2 SVGAGI. The CDR3 here is CASSYRVTRQGSPYGYTF. The CDR3, as DNA: TGTGCCAGCAGTTACCGGGTGACACGACAGGGATCCCCCTATGGCTACACCTTC.

V and J are TRBV21-1 and TRBJ2-5; TRBD2 was called by the table and not checked on the DNA. TRBV21-1 is a pseudogene segment. This CDR3 has 17 residues. Here the CDR3 reads CASSKCLASGRPRVENF. CDR3 nucleotide sequence: TGTGCCAGCAGCAAATGTCTCGCTAGCGGGAGGCCCCGGGTCGAGAACTTC.

This clonotype was picked up many times. This chain connects TRBV7-2 to TRBJ2-5; TRBD1 matches 7 bases. In germline, CDR1 is SGHTA, CDR2 FQGNSA. J gave up 5 bases and V 2 bases, and 8 bases lay outside the gene matches. The CDR3 sequence is 15 residues long. CDR3 bases: TGTGCCAGCAGCTTAAGGGACAGAGGTCAGGAGACCCAGTACTTC. Residues: CASSLRDRGQETQYF.

This clonotype occurred a few times. V gene TRBV5-1 combines with J gene TRBJ2-5; D possibly corresponds to TRBD1 (6 bases). The CDR3 has 14 amino acids. Germline loops: CDR1 SGHRS, CDR2 YFSETQ. Trimming shortened V by 5 bases and J by 4 bases, and 15 bases separated the two germline ends. The CDR3 DNA follows: TGCGCCAGCAGTGTGCAGGGGCCGGGAGAGACCCAGTACTTC. It translates to CASSVQGPGETQYF. Combining the CDR3 with reference TRBV5-1 and TRBJ2-5 gives the whole variable domain KAGVTQTPRYLIKTRGQQVTLSCSPISGHRSVSWYQQTPGQGLQFLFEYFSETQRNKGNFPGRFSGRQFSNSRSEMNVSTLELGDSALYLCASSVQGPGETQYFGPGTRLLVL.

The rearrangement links TRBV6-6 to TRBJ2-5; no clear D. The DNA end is a closer match to TRBJ2-7, so the J assignment may be wrong. Germline lookup yields CDR1 MNHNY and CDR2 SVGAGI (reference sequence). The CDR3 consists of 13 residues. CDR3 in DNA: TGTGCCAGCAGTTACTCGGGTTGGTACGAGCAGTACTTC. Translating gives CASSYSGWYEQYF.

The V and J genes are TRBV6-2 or TRBV6-3 and TRBJ1-2, with 7 positions matching TRBD1. The CDR3 runs to 12 residues. The germline V gene has CDR1 MNHEY and CDR2 SVGEGT. V lost 5 bases to trimming and J lost 8 bases; unmatched junction nucleotides: 5. In DNA form, the CDR3 reads TGTGCCAGCAGTCCCTACAGGGGCGGCTACACCTTC. Translating gives CASSPYRGGYTF.

The V gene is TRBV28, the J gene TRBJ2-5, with 7 bases that match TRBD1. TRBJ2-1 matches the DNA end more closely, so the J call is doubtful. Germline CDR1 is MDHEN and CDR2 is SYDVKM. The CDR3 has 14 residues. CDR3: CASRADDRVNEQFF. The CDR3 DNA is TGTGCCAGCAGGGCCGACGACAGGGTAAATGAGCAGTTCTTC.

This clonotype appeared a few times. The chain links TRBV5-1 to TRBJ2-7; 8 positions match TRBD1. CDR3 size: 14 residues. V gave up 4 bases and J gave up 5 bases; unmatched junction bases: 8. Germline CDR1 SGHRS, CDR2 YFSETQ. The CDR3 reads CASSHPGQGNEQYF. The CDR3 nucleotides read TGCGCCAGCAGCCACCCCGGACAGGGAAACGAGCAGTACTTC. Full variable domain (missing parts from reference TRBV5-1 and TRBJ2-7): KAGVTQTPRYLIKTRGQQVTLSCSPISGHRSVSWYQQTPGQGLQFLFEYFSETQRNKGNFPGRFSGRQFSNSRSEMNVSTLELGDSALYLCASSHPGQGNEQYFGPGTRLTVT.

The chain has TRBV20-1 and TRBJ1-2; no definite D call. The CDR3 has 12 amino acids. CDR1 is DFQATT and CDR2 is SNEGSKA in the germline V gene (reference sequence). The germline V and J ends were trimmed by 2 bases and 2 bases, with 6 bases remaining between them. DNA of the CDR3: TGCAGTGCTAGATCAGAAAACTATGGCTACACCTTC. This sequence encodes CSARSENYGYTF.

The chain recombines TRBV7-9 with TRBJ2-5, with 8 bases lining up with TRBD1. The DNA matches TRBJ2-7 better at its end, which makes the J call doubtful. Germline lookup yields CDR1 SEHNR and CDR2 FQNEAQ (reference sequence). This CDR3 has 16 residues. The CDR3 sequence is CASSQKRDRRHYEQYF. Written as DNA, the CDR3 is TGTGCCAGCAGCCAAAAGAGGGACAGGCGCCACTACGAGCAGTACTTC.

The rearrangement uses TRBV28 and TRBJ2-2; no reliable D call. Germline V gene sequence: CDR1 MDHEN, CDR2 SYDVKM. This CDR3 has 16 amino acids. Trimming pared 2 bases from V and 2 bases from J, leaving 12 bases between. CDR3 in amino acids: CASSLADRDNTGELFF. Written as DNA, the CDR3 is TGTGCCAGCAGTTTAGCGGATAGGGATAACACCGGGGAGCTGTTTTTT. Filled out from reference TRBV28 and TRBJ2-2, the complete variable domain reads DVKVTQSSRYLVKRTGEKVFLECVQDMDHENMFWYRQDPGLGLRLIYFSYDVKMKEKGDIPEGYSVSREKKERFSLILESASTNQTSMYLCASSLADRDNTGELFFGEGSRLTVL.

This clonotype was found a few times. The chain links TRBV18 to TRBJ1-6, with D unclear. The length of the CDR3 is 13 residues. V was clipped by 3 bases and J by 10 bases, with 10 bases between them. The germline gives CDR1 KGHSH, CDR2 LQKENI. The CDR3 is CASSPGVGSPLHF. The DNA of the CDR3 is TGTGCCAGCTCACCGGGCGTCGGCTCACCCCTCCACTTT.

The chain has TRBV21-1 and TRBJ2-2. TRBV21-1 corresponds to a pseudogene. This CDR3 has 13 residues. The CDR3 DNA reads as TGTGCCAGCGGCCGACGGCACACCGGGGAGCTGTTTTTT. Translated, it gives CASGRRHTGELFF.

This clonotype was recorded a few times. This chain joins TRBV29-1 and TRBJ2-7; 8 bases match TRBD1. Germline loops: CDR1 SQVTM, CDR2 ANQGSEA. J gave up 2 bases and V 6 bases, and 9 bases lay outside the gene matches. The CDR3 is 14 amino acids. CDR3 sequence reads: CSVEVGTGTYEQYF. CDR3 in DNA: TGCAGCGTAGAGGTCGGGACAGGCACCTACGAGCAGTACTTC.

This clonotype has only a few counts. The CDR3 loop reads CSVASRMNTEAFF. Written as DNA, the CDR3 is TGCAGCGTTGCTAGTCGAATGAACACTGAAGCTTTCTTT. The rearrangement links TRBV29-1 to TRBJ1-1; D call uncertain. Germline V gene sequence: CDR1 SQVTM, CDR2 ANQGSEA. The CDR3 has 13 amino acids. V was cut by 4 bases and J by 0 bases, with 9 bases left in between.

The chain recombines TRBV9 with TRBJ2-1; no clear D. Germline V CDR1 and CDR2: SGDLS, YYNGEE. The CDR3 extends over 14 amino acids. V lost 3 bases and J 0 bases, leaving 7 bases between the germline ends. CDR3 DNA: TGTGCCAGCAGCGACTCTATCTCCTACAATGAGCAGTTCTTC. The encoded protein is CASSDSISYNEQFF.

J is TRBJ2-7 and V is TRBV11-1, with 9 bases identical to TRBD2. The CDR3 is made up of 19 amino acids. The V gene's germline CDR1 is SGHAT and CDR2 FQDESV (reference sequence). V lost 3 bases, J lost 4 bases, and 19 bases stayed unmatched. The CDR3 region has the DNA TGTGCCAGCAGCTTTCGTCGCGGGATTGCGGGAGGGCTCGAATACGAGCAGTACTTC. As protein: CASSFRRGIAGGLEYEQYF.

The V gene is TRBV29-1, the J gene TRBJ1-5; D gene unclear. This CDR3 contains 13 residues. Germline V gene lookup returns CDR1 SQVTM and CDR2 ANQGSEA. The ends were cut back, 8 bases at V and 3 bases at J, with 14 bases in the middle. The CDR3 coding sequence is TGCAGCCCAAAGGGAAGGATCAATCAGCCCCAGCATTTT. It is translated as CSPKGRINQPQHF.

The chain couples TRBV15 to TRBJ2-5; 9 bases map to TRBD2. V was pared by 3 bases and J by 2 bases, with 25 bases of the junction left unmatched. CDR1 is LNHNV, CDR2 YYDKDF, per germline (reference sequence). The CDR3 is 22 residues long. CDR3 nucleotides: TGTGCCACCAGCAGCCTCTGGAAGGCGGGAGGGAGGGGCACCGGATTACAAGAGACCCAGTACTTC. It yields the protein CATSSLWKAGGRGTGLQETQYF.

This chain uses TRBV27 with TRBJ2-2; tentatively, D is TRBD1 (5 bases). The CDR3 is made up of 15 amino acids. Per germline, CDR1 MNHEY and CDR2 SMNVEV (reference sequence). V was shortened by 5 bases and J by 1 base, with 11 bases between the two germline ends. The CDR3 region is CASSPTDRNTGELFF. As DNA, the CDR3 is TGTGCCAGCAGTCCGACTGACAGGAACACCGGGGAGCTGTTTTTT.

V usage is TRBV29-1 and J usage is TRBJ2-7; possible D gene TRBD1, 5 bases. The CDR3 is 12 residues long. The V gene lost 2 bases and the J gene lost 3 bases, with 8 bases spanning the gap. Germline CDR1 SQVTM, CDR2 ANQGSEA. The CDR3 bases are TGCAGCGTTGAAAGGGGCCGCTACGAGCAGTACTTC. This codes for CSVERGRYEQYF.

This chain joins TRBV5-1 and TRBJ1-5, with D possibly being TRBD1 (5 bases). The CDR3 has 14 amino acids. Germline CDR1 SGHRS, CDR2 YFSETQ. The germline V and J ends were trimmed by 0 bases and 4 bases, with 8 bases remaining between them. The DNA of the CDR3 is TGCGCCAGCAGCTTGGGCGGACAAAATCAGCCCCAGCATTTT. Amino acid sequence: CASSLGGQNQPQHF.